This T cell receptor (beta chain) was found in a study of blood T cell repertoires in COVID-19. Method: immunoSEQ multiplex PCR; TCRdb's copy keeps in-frame clones and lacks some. The sample lists some 94,000 clones, over 80% occurring once. Between the trimmed V and J ends, which lost 6 bases and 2 bases, there was a span of 20 bases. There are 16 residues in the CDR3. Germline CDR1 and CDR2: SGHRS and YFSETQ. The V and J genes are TRBV5-1 and TRBJ1-1; D perhaps matches TRBD1 (6 bases). The sequence was obtained from a human donor in a cohort sampled during active COVID-19. The specimen was peripheral blood. The CDR3, as DNA: TGCGCCAGCAAGGGTGGGGGCACAGGGTTTAACACTGAAGCTTTCTTT. Translated: CASKGGGTGFNTEAFF.